Each of the 13 T cell receptor beta chains below was sequenced from the same sample in a study of T-cell reconstitution after alpha-beta-depleted transplantation in children. This sample's TCRbeta library carried unique molecular identifier barcodes. A single record per CDR3 protein comes from TCRdb applying MiXCR to the PCR reads. The table shows about 1,000,000 distinct CDR3 sequences, with about 26% occurring only once. The source material was PBMCs, mostly from graft donor cells, sampled 360 days after TCRalphabeta/CD19-depleted stem cell transplant. The receptors were gathered from a boy under two years old who had a stem cell transplant for SCID, so the T cells may come from the graft donor.

This sequence joins TRBV10-3 and TRBJ2-5; 9 nucleotides agree with TRBD2. V trimming: 4 bases; J trimming: 4 bases; junction bases outside the gene matches: 7. This CDR3 is 15 amino acids long. Germline V CDR1 and CDR2: ENHRY, SYGVKD. The CDR3, as DNA: TGTGCCATCAGTGCGGCCGGGACTAGCCGAGAGACCCAGTACTTC. Its protein product is CAISAAGTSRETQYF.

The chain links TRBV7-2 to TRBJ2-3; 10 bases map to TRBD1. The V gene end was trimmed by 6 bases and the J gene end by 5 bases; junction bases not matched to a gene: 8. Germline CDR1 SGHTA, CDR2 FQGNSA. CDR3 length equals 15 residues. CDR3 region: CASSSGDRGGDTQYF. Written as DNA, the CDR3 is TGTGCCAGCAGTTCCGGGGACAGGGGAGGAGATACGCAGTATTTT.

This sequence joins TRBV7-8 and TRBJ2-4; 9 bases align to TRBD1. The CDR3 runs to 15 residues. J was trimmed by 7 bases and V by 3 bases; bases with no gene match: 7. Germline assignment: CDR1 SGHVS and CDR2 FQNEAQ. CDR3 sequence: CASSLGPQGANIQYF. DNA of the CDR3: TGTGCCAGCAGCTTGGGACCACAGGGGGCCAACATTCAGTACTTC.

The chain recombines TRBV4-2 with TRBJ2-7; the match to TRBD2 covers 8 bases. Germline CDR1 and CDR2: LGHNA and YNFKEQ. Unmatched junction bases numbered 4, after V lost 8 bases and J lost 1 base. This CDR3 is 13 amino acids long. CDR3 in DNA: TGTGCCAGCGGGGCGGGGGGATCCTACGAGCAGTACTTC. Amino acid sequence: CASGAGGSYEQYF.

The J gene is TRBJ2-2, the V gene TRBV5-1; no firm D call. Trimming removed 1 base from V and 0 bases from J, with 7 bases in between. CDR1 SGHRS and CDR2 YFSETQ come from the germline V gene. This CDR3 region has 15 residues. The CDR3 spells CASSLIQTNTGELFF. The CDR3, as DNA: TGCGCCAGCAGCTTGATACAGACGAACACCGGGGAGCTGTTTTTT.

This chain uses TRBV5-6 with TRBJ1-1, with 9 bases aligning to TRBD1. V was clipped by 4 bases and J by 10 bases; unmatched bases: 5. The CDR3 is 12 amino acids. Germline values: CDR1 SGHDT, CDR2 YYEEEE. As DNA, the CDR3 is TGTGCCAGCAGCGGGACAGGGATTGGAGCTTTCTTT. It is translated as CASSGTGIGAFF.

This clonotype showed up just once. The chain links TRBV4-1 to TRBJ2-1; possibly TRBD2 for D (7 bases). The V gene lost 0 bases and the J gene lost 2 bases, with 11 bases spanning the gap. Germline lookup yields CDR1 MGHRA and CDR2 YSYEKL. This CDR3 region has 16 residues. The CDR3 protein is CASSQDRGGPYNEQFF. DNA for the CDR3: TGCGCCAGCAGCCAAGATCGCGGGGGCCCCTACAATGAGCAGTTCTTC.

The V and J genes are TRBV4-3 and TRBJ2-6, with D perhaps matching TRBD1 (6 bases). Germline V lookup: CDR1 LGHNA, CDR2 YSLEER. CDR3 length: 17 residues. The germline V and J ends were trimmed by 0 bases and 1 base, with 10 bases remaining between them. The CDR3 loop reads CASSQEGAGSGANVLTF. DNA of the CDR3: TGCGCCAGCAGCCAAGAGGGGGCCGGATCTGGGGCCAACGTCCTGACTTTC.

V and J are TRBV5-1 and TRBJ2-2; either TRBD1 or TRBD2 may supply D (6 bases each). The CDR3 contains 15 residues. Per the germline V gene, CDR1 is SGHRS and CDR2 is YFSETQ. V was clipped by 3 bases and J by 6 bases, with 15 bases between them. CDR3 region: CASSYSGAEAGELFF. CDR3 nucleotide sequence: TGCGCCAGCAGCTATTCGGGGGCCGAGGCCGGGGAGCTGTTTTTT.

This clonotype was seen a few times. This sequence joins TRBV12-3 or TRBV12-4 and TRBJ1-2; the D gene is possibly TRBD1 (6 bases). V was pared by 3 bases and J by 6 bases, with 20 bases between. This CDR3 comprises 16 residues. CDR3 bases: TGTGCCAGCAGTTTCTTTACTAGGGGGGCGACGAATGGCTACACCTTC. The encoded protein is CASSFFTRGATNGYTF.

This sequence joins TRBV5-1 and TRBJ1-1; D call uncertain. The CDR3 spans 16 residues. CDR1 is SGHRS, CDR2 YFSETQ, per germline. Trimming took off 4 bases at V and 1 base at J, with 17 bases between the two ends. The CDR3: CASSMVVGTANTEAFF. DNA for the CDR3: TGCGCCAGCAGCATGGTGGTCGGAACGGCGAACACTGAAGCTTTCTTT. Together with reference TRBV5-1 and TRBJ1-1, the CDR3 gives the full variable domain: KAGVTQTPRYLIKTRGQQVTLSCSPISGHRSVSWYQQTPGQGLQFLFEYFSETQRNKGNFPGRFSGRQFSNSRSEMNVSTLELGDSALYLCASSMVVGTANTEAFFGQGTRLTVV.

The V and J genes are TRBV5-1 and TRBJ2-3, with unresolved D. The length of the CDR3 is 14 residues. CDR1 SGHRS and CDR2 YFSETQ come from the germline V gene. V shed 4 bases and J shed 2 bases, with 11 bases lying between them. The CDR3 spells CASSPDGYTDTQYF. The CDR3 coding sequence is TGCGCCAGCAGCCCGGACGGATACACAGATACGCAGTATTTT.

The CDR3 DNA is TGTGCCAGCAGTTACTCATCAGGGGCCCTTCTGGCGGGCTACACCTTC. This codes for CASSYSSGALLAGYTF. The chain uses TRBV6-5 and TRBJ1-2, with a weak D call TRBD1 (6 bases). V lost 0 bases, J lost 8 bases, and 19 bases lay in between. Per germline, CDR1 MNHEY and CDR2 SVGAGI. The CDR3 has 16 amino acids.